These 26 T cell receptor beta chains originate from one sample sequenced in a study of OX40 agonist ivuxolimab in advanced cancers. Receptor libraries were prepared by the immunoSEQ multiplex PCR assay. Imported from immuneACCESS, the table was reduced by TCRdb to in-frame sequences with V and J called. These copies leave out some clones; in studies compared against another copy, an unresolved V gene accounts for under half, and the cause of the remainder is not known. Within this sample are some 70,000 clones, with over 85% of them counted one time only. About 0.95% of the sample rests with the top ten. Sequenced material: CD4+ or CD8+ T cells sorted from blood, taken in a trial of the OX40 agonist ivuxolimab. The origin of the receptors is an adult with an advanced solid tumor such as melanoma, head and neck, liver or kidney cancer.

V is TRBV7-9 and J is TRBJ2-1, with 13 bases that match TRBD2. Germline CDR1 is SEHNR and CDR2 is FQNEAQ (reference sequence). This CDR3 has 16 amino acids. With 5 bases clipped from V and 7 bases from J, the junction kept 8 bases outside the gene matches. CDR3 protein: CASSPPTSGGANEQFF. The CDR3 DNA is TGTGCCAGCAGCCCGCCCACTAGCGGGGGGGCAAATGAGCAGTTCTTC.

The chain carries TRBV6-5 and TRBJ2-6, with 7 bases that match TRBD1. Germline V CDR1 and CDR2: MNHEY, SVGAGI. The junction had 5 bases not matched to a gene; V was cut back by 4 bases and J by 2 bases. The CDR3 is made up of 16 amino acids. In DNA, the CDR3 is TGTGCCAGCAGTTTTTCAGGACAGGCTGGGGCCAACGTCCTGACTTTC. Its translation is CASSFSGQAGANVLTF.

This clone was detected once. The chain combines TRBV19 with TRBJ2-1, with D hard to call. V was trimmed by 1 base and J by 3 bases, leaving 7 bases between them. The CDR3 runs 14 residues. Germline values: CDR1 LNHDA, CDR2 SQIVND (reference sequence). CDR3 region: CASSIGSNYNEQFF. The CDR3 nucleotides read TGTGCCAGTAGTATAGGCAGCAACTACAATGAGCAGTTCTTC.

V usage is TRBV2 and J usage is TRBJ2-7; TRBD2 agrees at 7 bases. V shed 4 bases and J 2 bases; nucleotides not matched to a gene: 8. CDR3 length: 15 amino acids. Germline loops: CDR1 SNHLY, CDR2 FYNNEI. The CDR3 coding sequence is TGTGCCAGCAGTGTGGGAGGGACGGCGACCTACGAGCAGTACTTC. Translating it yields CASSVGGTATYEQYF.

The rearrangement uses TRBV19 and TRBJ2-5; TRBD1 matches at 10 bases. The DNA end lines up better with TRBJ2-7; the J call may be wrong. The V gene's germline CDR1 is LNHDA and CDR2 SQIVND (reference sequence). This CDR3 has 14 residues. The CDR3 is CASTPGTGAYEQYF. CDR3 sequence (DNA): TGTGCCAGTACCCCGGGGACAGGGGCCTACGAGCAGTACTTC.

This chain links TRBV6-1 with TRBJ2-5; D ambiguous. V lost 6 bases and J lost 2, with 4 bases in between. The germline gives CDR1 MNHNS, CDR2 SASEGT. The CDR3 sequence is 11 residues long. CDR3 loop: CASSSQETQYF. The CDR3 nucleotides read TGTGCCAGCAGCTCTCAAGAGACCCAGTACTTC.

The rearrangement uses TRBV6-1 and TRBJ1-6; the D gene is possibly TRBD1 (5 bases). V dropped 3 bases and J dropped 3 bases, with 9 bases sitting between them. This CDR3 is 15 amino acids long. Germline CDR1 is MNHNS and CDR2 is SASEGT. CDR3 nucleotide sequence: TGTGCCAGCAGTGATAGGAGGGGCTATAATTCACCCCTCCACTTT. This codes for CASSDRRGYNSPLHF.

The chain is built from TRBV5-6 and TRBJ1-4; no firm D call. The CDR3 is made up of 16 amino acids. The V end lost 2 bases, the J end lost 6 bases, and 17 bases lay between the germline ends. Looked up from germline, CDR1 is SGHDT and CDR2 is YYEEEE. CDR3 region: CASSFWPEPTYEKLFF. DNA for the CDR3: TGTGCCAGCAGCTTTTGGCCCGAACCGACCTATGAAAAACTGTTTTTT.

This clone was picked up one time. The chain couples TRBV6-9 to TRBJ2-7; TRBD1 might be the D (6 bases). Germline V lookup: CDR1 MNHGY, CDR2 SVAAGI. There are 14 residues in the CDR3. The V end lost 4 bases, the J end lost 5 bases, and 15 bases lay between the germline ends. Here the CDR3 reads CASSSPGRGNEQYF. The CDR3 DNA sequence: TGTGCCAGCAGTTCCCCCGGCAGGGGTAACGAGCAGTACTTC.

The chain employs TRBV6-5 and TRBJ2-1; D is unclear. This CDR3 comprises 12 residues. With 0 bases removed from V and 9 bases from J, the gap between germline ends came to 6 bases. In germline, CDR1 is MNHEY, CDR2 SVGAGI. This CDR3 is CASSYSLGEQFF. The CDR3 DNA sequence: TGTGCCAGCAGTTACTCGCTGGGTGAGCAGTTCTTC.

This clone was seen a few times. The gene calls are TRBV19 and TRBJ2-3; 12 nucleotides agree with TRBD2. This CDR3 region has 14 residues. Losses at the gene ends were 10 bases for V and 7 bases for J; bases not matched to a gene: 9. The germline gives CDR1 LNHDA, CDR2 SQIVND (reference sequence). CDR3 nucleotides: TGTGCCACCTCGACTAGCGGGGGTTATCATACGCAGTATTTT. It translates to CATSTSGGYHTQYF.

This clone was recorded once. This chain joins TRBV12-5 and TRBJ2-7, with 8 bases aligning to TRBD1. CDR3 size: 13 residues. The V segment lost 1 base and the J segment 5 bases; nucleotides outside the gene matches: 1. The V gene's germline CDR1 is LGHNT and CDR2 FRNRAP. CDR3 region: CASGLAGGNEQYF. The CDR3 DNA follows: TGTGCTAGTGGTTTGGCAGGGGGCAACGAGCAGTACTTC.

This clone was detected a few times. CDR3 loop: CASSTRLTEAFF. CDR3 bases: TGTGCCAGTAGTACCCGACTGACTGAAGCTTTCTTT. The rearrangement links TRBV19 to TRBJ1-1, with D unclear. V was pared by 4 bases and J by 5 bases, with 8 bases between. The CDR3 is 12 residues long. CDR1 LNHDA and CDR2 SQIVND come from the germline V gene (reference sequence).

This rearrangement joins TRBV30 to TRBJ1-5, with TRBD1 as a possible D gene (6 bases). CDR3 length: 14 amino acids. Trimming removed 3 bases from V and 4 bases from J, with 13 bases in between. The germline gives CDR1 GTSNPN, CDR2 SVGIG (reference sequence). The CDR3 DNA reads TGTGCCTGGAGGGGGAGGGGGACTAATCAGCCCCAGCATTTT. It specifies CAWRGRGTNQPQHF.

The V call is TRBV2, the J call TRBJ2-3; 10 bases align to TRBD1. The germline V gene encodes CDR1 SNHLY and CDR2 FYNNEI. The V segment lost 5 bases and the J segment 3 bases; nucleotides outside the gene matches: 8. There are 16 residues in the CDR3. The chain's CDR3 is CASSFILGQGTDTQYF. The CDR3 DNA follows: TGTGCCAGCAGTTTTATTTTGGGACAGGGGACAGATACGCAGTATTTT.

The CDR3 coding sequence is TGTGCCAGCAGCCCGAGGCAGTCCCGGGAGACCCAGTACTTC. This sequence encodes CASSPRQSRETQYF. This rearrangement joins TRBV5-4 to TRBJ2-5; D unclear. The germline V gene encodes CDR1 SGHNT and CDR2 YYREEE (reference sequence). The CDR3 is 14 amino acids. With 4 bases removed from V and 5 bases from J, the gap between germline ends came to 15 bases.

The chain employs TRBV7-7 and TRBJ2-2; 10 bases map to TRBD2. Germline V gene lookup returns CDR1 SSHAT and CDR2 FNYEAQ (reference sequence). The V segment lost 1 base and the J segment 7 bases; nucleotides outside the gene matches: 12. This CDR3 spans 18 amino acids. The CDR3 bases are TGTGCCAGCAGCTTAGGTACTAGCGGGGCCACCGAGTTCGGGGAGCTGTTTTTT. Protein product: CASSLGTSGATEFGELFF.

The chain has TRBV6-1 and TRBJ1-2; TRBD1 matches at 7 bases. The length of the CDR3 is 15 residues. V lost 5 bases and J lost 4; bases outside the gene matches: 10. Germline V lookup: CDR1 MNHNS, CDR2 SASEGT. The CDR3 DNA reads as TGTGCCAGCAGTAAACCGGAGACAGGGCTCTATGGCTACACCTTC. Translating it yields CASSKPETGLYGYTF.

CDR3 amino acids: CASSRDTEGTGELFF. In DNA form, the CDR3 reads TGTGCCAGCAGCCGGGACACCGAGGGGACCGGGGAGCTGTTTTTT. The chain links TRBV11-2 to TRBJ2-2, with a tentative D call TRBD1 (6 bases). The CDR3 is made up of 15 amino acids. V gave up 5 bases and J gave up 5 bases, with 15 bases separating them. Germline V lookup: CDR1 SGHAT, CDR2 FQNNGV.

The chain couples TRBV11-1 to TRBJ1-4; D ambiguous. The CDR3 has 14 residues. The ends were cut back, 1 base at V and 8 bases at J, with 11 bases in the middle. Germline loops: CDR1 SGHAT, CDR2 FQDESV (reference sequence). The CDR3 coding sequence is TGTGCCAGCAGCTTAGGGGTCGGAGCGGAAAAACTGTTTTTT. Translated, it gives CASSLGVGAEKLFF.

The rearrangement uses TRBV5-4 and TRBJ2-3, with 12 bases fitting TRBD2. The germline V gene encodes CDR1 SGHNT and CDR2 YYREEE (reference sequence). J was trimmed by 1 base and V by 5 bases; bases with no gene match: 2. The CDR3 loop spans 15 amino acids. CDR3 residues: CASRPSGGGTDTQYF. The CDR3 DNA reads as TGTGCCAGCAGACCTAGCGGGGGGGGCACAGATACGCAGTATTTT.

The chain joins TRBV6-5 to TRBJ1-1, with D uncertain. The CDR3 runs 11 residues. The germline V gene encodes CDR1 MNHEY and CDR2 SVGAGI. Trimming pared 7 bases from V and 4 bases from J, leaving 7 bases between. Written as DNA, the CDR3 is TGTGCCAGCACCCAGACCACTGAAGCTTTCTTT. This codes for CASTQTTEAFF.

The chain uses TRBV28 and TRBJ1-6; a weak D match, TRBD1 (5 bases). The CDR3 runs 13 residues. Trimming stripped 8 bases from V and 1 base from J, with 6 bases between. Per the germline V gene, CDR1 is MDHEN and CDR2 is SYDVKM. CDR3 loop: CASQGSYNSPLHF. The CDR3 DNA is TGTGCCAGCCAGGGTTCCTATAATTCACCCCTCCACTTT.

This chain uses TRBV5-1 with TRBJ2-4; D unclear. V lost 0 bases, J lost 1 base, and 11 bases lay in between. CDR1 SGHRS and CDR2 YFSETQ come from the germline V gene. This CDR3 spans 16 amino acids. The CDR3 DNA sequence: TGCGCCAGCAGCTTGGCCGGTGGGGTGGCCAAAAACATTCAGTACTTC. Its translation is CASSLAGGVAKNIQYF.

The chain employs TRBV10-1 and TRBJ2-7; 7 nucleotides align to TRBD2. Germline assignment: CDR1 WNHNN and CDR2 SYGVQD (reference sequence). V was clipped by 0 bases and J by 2 bases; unmatched bases: 4. The CDR3 is made up of 15 amino acids. CDR3 nucleotide sequence: TGCGCCAGCAGTGAGTCGTCGGGGGGACCCTACGAGCAGTACTTC. It specifies CASSESSGGPYEQYF.

The chain joins TRBV5-1 to TRBJ2-3; D remains unclear. The CDR3 is 13 amino acids. Germline loops: CDR1 SGHRS, CDR2 YFSETQ. V shed 4 bases and J shed 0 bases, with 6 bases lying between them. The CDR3 reads CASSRDSTDTQYF. The CDR3 DNA follows: TGCGCCAGCAGCCGCGACAGCACAGATACGCAGTATTTT.